This record covers a single TCR beta chain. The antigen is undetermined. CDR3 length equals 17 residues. V shed 4 bases and J 8 bases; nucleotides not matched to a gene: 15. CDR1 is MNHEY and CDR2 is SMNVEV in the germline V gene (reference sequence). Primers included in the PCR were 60 Vbeta and 13 Jbeta primers. This table comes from immunoSEQ multiplex PCR, and its TCRdb copy is limited to in-frame clones, with some not included. Of about 140,000 clones listed, around 80% were seen once; the top ten hold roughly 2.9%. The sample belongs to a study of cytomegalovirus exposure and HLA in healthy donors. At the level of the study: Of roughly 400 genotyped donors, around 84% clustered with self-reported Caucasian donors. Whole-study results and caveats: With DRB1 most and HLA-C fewest, TCR association rates differed between HLA loci in a later analysis.

Source material: PBMCs. The V and J genes are TRBV27 and TRBJ2-1, with 9 bases aligning to TRBD2. This receptor was taken from a female donor in good health and CMV-seronegative. DNA for the CDR3: TGTGCCAGCAGTTCGTACCGGCGGGGGGGCCGACAGTATGAGCAGTTCTTC. It yields the protein CASSSYRRGGRQYEQFF.